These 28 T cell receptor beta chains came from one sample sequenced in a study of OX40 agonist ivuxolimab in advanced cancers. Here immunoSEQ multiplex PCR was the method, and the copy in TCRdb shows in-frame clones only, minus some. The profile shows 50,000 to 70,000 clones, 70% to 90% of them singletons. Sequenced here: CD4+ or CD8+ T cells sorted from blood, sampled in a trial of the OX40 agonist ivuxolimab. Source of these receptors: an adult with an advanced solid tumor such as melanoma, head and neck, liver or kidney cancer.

CDR3 protein: CSGGQGYDEQYF. The CDR3 DNA reads TGCAGCGGGGGACAGGGATACGACGAGCAGTACTTC. This chain uses TRBV29-1 with TRBJ2-7; TRBD1 aligns across 9 bases. The CDR3 consists of 12 residues. V was clipped by 7 bases and J by 5 bases; unmatched bases: 6. Germline lookup yields CDR1 SQVTM and CDR2 ANQGSEA.

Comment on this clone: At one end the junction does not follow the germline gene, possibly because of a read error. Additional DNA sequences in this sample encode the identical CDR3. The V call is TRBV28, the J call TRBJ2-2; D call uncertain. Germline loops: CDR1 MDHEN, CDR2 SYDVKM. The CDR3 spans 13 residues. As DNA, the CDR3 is TGCGCCAGCAGTTTCGCGAACACCGGGGAGCTGTTTTTT. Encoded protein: CASSFANTGELFF.

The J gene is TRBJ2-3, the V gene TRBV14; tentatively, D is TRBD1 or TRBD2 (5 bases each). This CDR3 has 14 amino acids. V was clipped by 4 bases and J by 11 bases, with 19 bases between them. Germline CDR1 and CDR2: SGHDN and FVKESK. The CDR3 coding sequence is TGTGCCAGCAGCCTATCCGGACGGGGCAAAGGGCAGTATTTT. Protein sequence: CASSLSGRGKGQYF.

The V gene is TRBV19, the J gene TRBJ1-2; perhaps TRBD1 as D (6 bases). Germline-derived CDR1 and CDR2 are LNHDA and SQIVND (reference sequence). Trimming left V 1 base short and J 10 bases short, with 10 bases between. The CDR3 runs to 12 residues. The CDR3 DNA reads TGTGCCAGTAGTATAGTAGGGGGGACCTACACCTTC. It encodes CASSIVGGTYTF.

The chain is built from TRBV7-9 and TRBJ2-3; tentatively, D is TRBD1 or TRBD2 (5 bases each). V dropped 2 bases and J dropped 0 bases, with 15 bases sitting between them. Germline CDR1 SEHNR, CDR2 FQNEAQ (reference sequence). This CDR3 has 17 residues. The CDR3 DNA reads TGTGCCAGCAGCTTACCGGGACGGCAGTCTAGCACAGATACGCAGTATTTT. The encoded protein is CASSLPGRQSSTDTQYF.

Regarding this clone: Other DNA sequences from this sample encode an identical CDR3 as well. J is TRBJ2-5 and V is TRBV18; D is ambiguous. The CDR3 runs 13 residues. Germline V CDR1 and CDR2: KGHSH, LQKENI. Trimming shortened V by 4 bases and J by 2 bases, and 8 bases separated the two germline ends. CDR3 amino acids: CASSLGRQETQYF. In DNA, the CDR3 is TGTGCCAGCTCACTCGGCAGGCAAGAGACCCAGTACTTC.

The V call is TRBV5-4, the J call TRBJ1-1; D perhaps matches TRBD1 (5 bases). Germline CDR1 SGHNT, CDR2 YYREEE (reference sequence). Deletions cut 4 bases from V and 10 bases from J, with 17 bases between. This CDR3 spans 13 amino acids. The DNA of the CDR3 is TGTGCCAGCAGCGGAACCTTGGAGGGGAGAGCTTTCTTT. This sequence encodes CASSGTLEGRAFF.

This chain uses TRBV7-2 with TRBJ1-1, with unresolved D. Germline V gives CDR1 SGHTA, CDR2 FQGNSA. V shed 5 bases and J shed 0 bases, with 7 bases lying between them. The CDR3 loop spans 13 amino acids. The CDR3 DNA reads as TGTGCCAGCAGCGCCGAAATGAACACTGAAGCTTTCTTT. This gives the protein CASSAEMNTEAFF.

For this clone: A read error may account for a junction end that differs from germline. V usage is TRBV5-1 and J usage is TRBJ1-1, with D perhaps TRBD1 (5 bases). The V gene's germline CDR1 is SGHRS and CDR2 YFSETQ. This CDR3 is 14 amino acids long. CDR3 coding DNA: TGCGCCAGCAGCGGGCCCGGACAAGTTACTGTAGCTTTCTTT. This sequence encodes CASSGPGQVTVAFF.

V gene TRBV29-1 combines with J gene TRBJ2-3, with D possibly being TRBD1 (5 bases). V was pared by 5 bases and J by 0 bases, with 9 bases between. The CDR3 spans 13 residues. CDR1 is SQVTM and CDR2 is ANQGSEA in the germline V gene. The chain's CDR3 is CSVQGGSTDTQYF. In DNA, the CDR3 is TGCAGCGTTCAGGGCGGTAGCACAGATACGCAGTATTTT.

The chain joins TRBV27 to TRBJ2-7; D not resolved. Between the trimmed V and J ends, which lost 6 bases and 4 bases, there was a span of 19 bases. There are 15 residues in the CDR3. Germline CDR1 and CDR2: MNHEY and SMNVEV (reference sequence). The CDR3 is CASSQPNRVGYEQYF. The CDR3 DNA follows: TGTGCCAGCAGCCAACCTAACCGGGTAGGTTACGAGCAGTACTTC.

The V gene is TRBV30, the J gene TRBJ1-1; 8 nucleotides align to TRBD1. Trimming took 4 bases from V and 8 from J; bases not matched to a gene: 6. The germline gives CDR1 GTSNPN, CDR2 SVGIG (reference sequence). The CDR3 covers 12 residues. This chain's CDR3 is CAWTTGVREAFF. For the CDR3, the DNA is TGTGCCTGGACGACAGGGGTACGCGAAGCTTTCTTT.

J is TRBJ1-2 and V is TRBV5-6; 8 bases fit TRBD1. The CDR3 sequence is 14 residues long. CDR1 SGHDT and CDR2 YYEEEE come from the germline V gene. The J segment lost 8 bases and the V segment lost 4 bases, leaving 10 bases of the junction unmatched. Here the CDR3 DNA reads TGTGCCAGCAGCCCCGGGACAGGCCCAGGCGGCTACACCTTC. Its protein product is CASSPGTGPGGYTF. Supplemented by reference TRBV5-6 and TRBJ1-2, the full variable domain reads DAGVTQSPTHLIKTRGQQVTLRCSPKSGHDTVSWYQQALGQGPQFIFQYYEEEERQRGNFPDRFSGHQFPNYSSELNVNALLLGDSALYLCASSPGTGPGGYTFGSGTRLTVV.

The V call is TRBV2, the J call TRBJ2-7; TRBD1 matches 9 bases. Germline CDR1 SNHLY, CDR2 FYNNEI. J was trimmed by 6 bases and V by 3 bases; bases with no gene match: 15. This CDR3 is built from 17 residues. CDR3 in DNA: TGTGCCAGCAGTGATTTGATCAGTCGGGACAGGGCCGGCGAGCAGTACTTC. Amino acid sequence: CASSDLISRDRAGEQYF.

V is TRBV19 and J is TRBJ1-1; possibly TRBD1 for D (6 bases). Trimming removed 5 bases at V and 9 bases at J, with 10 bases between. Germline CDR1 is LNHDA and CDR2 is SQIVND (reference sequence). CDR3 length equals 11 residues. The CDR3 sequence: CASSATGQAFF. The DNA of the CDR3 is TGTGCCAGTAGTGCGACAGGCCAAGCTTTCTTT.

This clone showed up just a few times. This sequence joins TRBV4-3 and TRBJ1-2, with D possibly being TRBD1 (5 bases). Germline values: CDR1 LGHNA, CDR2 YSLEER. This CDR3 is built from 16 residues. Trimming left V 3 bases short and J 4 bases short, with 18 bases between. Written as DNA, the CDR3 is TGCGCCAGCAGCCAGGGGTGGGGAGGGGCGGCCTATGGCTACACCTTC. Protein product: CASSQGWGGAAYGYTF.

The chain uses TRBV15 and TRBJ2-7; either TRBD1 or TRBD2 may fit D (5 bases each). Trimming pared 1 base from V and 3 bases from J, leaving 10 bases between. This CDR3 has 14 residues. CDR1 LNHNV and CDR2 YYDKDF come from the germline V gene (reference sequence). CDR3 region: CATSRAGPLYEQYF. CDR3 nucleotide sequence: TGTGCCACCAGCAGAGCGGGGCCTCTCTACGAGCAGTACTTC.

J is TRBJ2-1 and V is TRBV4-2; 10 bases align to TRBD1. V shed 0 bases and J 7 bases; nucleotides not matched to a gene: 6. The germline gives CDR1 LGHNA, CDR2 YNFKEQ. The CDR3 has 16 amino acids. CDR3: CASSQDRTGGRNEQFF. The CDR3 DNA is TGTGCCAGCAGCCAAGACAGGACAGGGGGACGGAATGAGCAGTTCTTC.

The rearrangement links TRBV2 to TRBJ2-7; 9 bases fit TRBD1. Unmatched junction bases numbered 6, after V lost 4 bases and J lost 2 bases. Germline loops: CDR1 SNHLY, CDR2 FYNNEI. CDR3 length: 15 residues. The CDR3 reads CASSVGQGPPYEQYF. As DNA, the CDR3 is TGTGCCAGCAGTGTAGGACAGGGGCCTCCCTACGAGCAGTACTTC.

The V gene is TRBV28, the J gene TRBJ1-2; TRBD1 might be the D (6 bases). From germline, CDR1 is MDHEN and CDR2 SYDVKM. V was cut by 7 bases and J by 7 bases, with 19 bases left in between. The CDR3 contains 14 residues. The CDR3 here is CASTPRGAGSGYTF. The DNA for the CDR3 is TGTGCCAGCACCCCCCGGGGGGCCGGCTCTGGCTACACCTTC.

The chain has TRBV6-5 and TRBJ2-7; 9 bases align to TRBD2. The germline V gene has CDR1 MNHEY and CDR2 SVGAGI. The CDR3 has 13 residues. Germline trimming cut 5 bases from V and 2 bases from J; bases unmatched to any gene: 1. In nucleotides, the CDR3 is TGTGCCAGCAGTGAGCGGGAGGCCTACGAGCAGTACTTC. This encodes CASSEREAYEQYF.

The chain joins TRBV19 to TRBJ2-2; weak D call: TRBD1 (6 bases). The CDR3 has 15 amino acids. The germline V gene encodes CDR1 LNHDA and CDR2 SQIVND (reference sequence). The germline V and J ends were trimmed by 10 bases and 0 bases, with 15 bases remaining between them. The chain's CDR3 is CATRADSANTGELFF. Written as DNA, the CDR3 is TGTGCCACCCGGGCGGACAGCGCGAACACCGGGGAGCTGTTTTTT.

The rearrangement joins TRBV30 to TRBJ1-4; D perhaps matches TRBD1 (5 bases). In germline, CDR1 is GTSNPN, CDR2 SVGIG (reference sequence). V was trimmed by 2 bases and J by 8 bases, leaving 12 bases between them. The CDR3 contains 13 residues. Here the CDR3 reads CAWSLQRGEKLFF. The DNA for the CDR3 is TGTGCCTGGAGTCTCCAGCGGGGGGAAAAACTGTTTTTT.

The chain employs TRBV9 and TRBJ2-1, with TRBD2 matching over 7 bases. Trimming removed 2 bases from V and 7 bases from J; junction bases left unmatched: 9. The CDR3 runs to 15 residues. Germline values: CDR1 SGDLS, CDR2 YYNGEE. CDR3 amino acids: CASSVYSVGGNEQFF. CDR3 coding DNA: TGTGCCAGCAGCGTGTATAGCGTGGGGGGGAATGAGCAGTTCTTC.

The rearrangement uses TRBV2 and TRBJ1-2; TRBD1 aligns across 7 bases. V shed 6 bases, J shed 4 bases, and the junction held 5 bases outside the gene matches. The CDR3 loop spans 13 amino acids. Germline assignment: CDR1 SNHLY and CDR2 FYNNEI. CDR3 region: CASSTGVGYGYTF. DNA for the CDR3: TGTGCCAGCAGCACAGGGGTTGGCTATGGCTACACCTTC. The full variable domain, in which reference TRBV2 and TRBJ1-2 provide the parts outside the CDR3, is EPEVTQTPSHQVTQMGQEVILRCVPISNHLYFYWYRQILGQKVEFLVSFYNNEISEKSEIFDDQFSVERPDGSNFTLKIRSTKLEDSAMYFCASSTGVGYGYTFGSGTRLTVV.

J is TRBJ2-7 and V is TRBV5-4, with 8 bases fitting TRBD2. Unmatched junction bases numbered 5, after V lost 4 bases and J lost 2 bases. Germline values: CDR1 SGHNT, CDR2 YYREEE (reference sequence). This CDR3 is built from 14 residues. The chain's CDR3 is CASSMSGSAYEQYF. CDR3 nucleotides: TGTGCCAGCAGCATGAGCGGGAGCGCCTACGAGCAGTACTTC.

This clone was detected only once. CDR3 coding DNA: TGTGCCAGTAGCCCGGGACAGGCCTCCTACAATGAGCAGTTCTTC. This codes for CASSPGQASYNEQFF. The chain uses TRBV19 and TRBJ2-1; TRBD1 aligns across 8 bases. V lost 6 bases, J lost 0 bases, and 4 bases stayed unmatched. The CDR3 runs 15 residues. In germline, CDR1 is LNHDA, CDR2 SQIVND (reference sequence).

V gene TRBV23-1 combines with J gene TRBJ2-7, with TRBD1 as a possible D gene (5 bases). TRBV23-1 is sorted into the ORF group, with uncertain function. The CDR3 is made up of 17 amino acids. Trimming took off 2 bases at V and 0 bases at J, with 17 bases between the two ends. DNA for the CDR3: TGCGCCAGCAGTCAACCGCGACGGACAAACTACTCCTACGAGCAGTACTTC. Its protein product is CASSQPRRTNYSYEQYF.